Listed below are T cell receptor beta chains from one sample, sequenced in a study of tumor-infiltrating lymphocytes in primary liver carcinoma. TCRdb reanalysed the multiplex PCR reads using MiXCR and keeps one entry per CDR3 protein. The sample holds approximately 42,000 distinct CDR3 sequences, 75% seen once. Material for sequencing was tumor-adjacent normal liver tissue. The receptors here all came from a woman aged 25 to 39 with primary liver carcinoma and hepatitis B virus infection. The CDR3 runs from the conserved cysteine through the conserved F or W. The D gene is left open where the match is weak. Rows may omit the clone size; those that give it use once, few, many or a size class.

cdr3_aa cdr3_nt clone_size d_call cdr3_length j_call v_call
CASSQETGRFTSGRTGSTDTQYF TGTGCCAGCAGCCAGGAGACAGGGAGGTTCACTAGCGGGAGGACCGGGAGCACAGATACGCAGTATTTT - TRBD2 23 TRBJ2-3 TRBV4-2
CAISGGTASTDTQYF TGTGCCATCAGTGGAGGGACGGCTAGCACAGATACACAGTATTTT - - 15 TRBJ2-3 TRBV2
CASRVTIGRHNEQFF TGTGCCAGCAGAGTAACTATCGGGAGACATAATGAGCAGTTCTTC - - 15 TRBJ2-1 TRBV6-5
CASSELGDRAVGGEAFF TGTGCCAGCAGTGAATTGGGGGACAGGGCCGTAGGGGGGGAAGCTTTCTTT - TRBD1 17 TRBJ1-1 TRBV2
CASSLGGKNTEAFF TGTGCCAGCAGCTTGGGGGGCAAGAACACTGAAGCTTTCTTT many - 14 TRBJ1-1 TRBV5-4
CASSAPRCLALYKEYF TGTGCCAGCAGCGCCCCCCGGTGCCTCGCCCTCTACAAGGAGTACTTC - - 16 TRBJ2-7 TRBV7-8
CASSLSSTRGLEQFF TGTGCCAGCAGCCTGTCCTCGACTAGAGGACTTGAGCAGTTCTTC - - 15 TRBJ2-1 TRBV12-3/TRBV12-4
CASSKRHLSGELFF TGTGCCAGCAGCAAGCGTCACCTCAGCGGGGAGCTGTTTTTT many - 14 TRBJ2-2 TRBV7-8
CASSEAQGDVEGLFSSNRPQHF TGTGCCAGCAGTGAAGCGCAAGGGGATGTTGAGGGGCTCTTCTCGAGCAATCGGCCCCAGCATTTT - - 22 TRBJ1-5 TRBV6-1
CASSAIQGAGNTIYF TGTGCCAGCAGCGCGATTCAGGGGGCTGGAAACACCATATATTTT many TRBD1 15 TRBJ1-3 TRBV6-5
CASNQAAGRELYEQCF TGTGCCAGCAACCAAGCCGCCGGGAGGGAGTTGTACGAGCAGTGCTTC - TRBD2 16 TRBJ2-7 TRBV4-2
CASCRDRLNTEAFF TGTGCCAGCTGTAGGGACAGACTGAACACTGAAGCTTTCTTT - TRBD1 14 TRBJ1-1 TRBV5-6
CSVVEEGREQYF TGCAGCGTCGTGGAAGAGGGGCGCGAGCAGTACTTC many - 12 TRBJ2-7 TRBV29-1
CAMSPGLGAGELFF TGTGCCATGAGTCCGGGACTAGGGGCCGGGGAGCTGTTTTTT - TRBD2 14 TRBJ2-2 TRBV12-3/TRBV12-4
CASSYREIDTQYF TGTGCCAGCAGTTACAGGGAGATAGATACGCAGTATTTT many - 13 TRBJ2-3 TRBV6-2/TRBV6-3
CASSPGQDYNEQFF TGTGCCAGCAGTCCTGGACAAGACTACAATGAGCAGTTCTTC many - 14 TRBJ2-1 TRBV12-3/TRBV12-4
CASSLSRRNTEAFF TGTGCCAGCAGTTTAAGTCGGCGGAACACTGAAGCTTTCTTT many - 14 TRBJ1-1 TRBV28
CASTLVETWNEQFF TGTGCCAGCACCCTCGTGGAGACGTGGAATGAGCAGTTCTTC once - 14 TRBJ2-1 TRBV11-2
CASSYSYGGTDMQYF TGTGCTAGCAGTTACTCTTACGGCGGCACAGATATGCAGTATTTT - - 15 TRBJ2-3 TRBV6-5
CTSSSYPGREETQYF TGTACCAGCAGCAGCTACCCCGGGAGAGAAGAGACCCAGTACTTC once - 15 TRBJ2-5 TRBV12-3/TRBV12-4
CASRAPGSGAGELFF TGTGCCAGCAGAGCCCCAGGGAGTGGGGCCGGGGAACTGTTTTTT - - 15 TRBJ2-2 TRBV6-1
CASNLQGNHEQYF TGTGCCAGCAACCTACAGGGAAACCACGAGCAGTACTTC - - 13 TRBJ2-7 TRBV6-5
CASLGGDIEKLFF TGTGCCAGCTTGGGAGGGGACATTGAAAAACTGTTTTTT - - 13 TRBJ1-4 TRBV5-5
CANSLTWTSNIQYF TGTGCCAACAGCTTGACATGGACGTCAAACATTCAGTACTTC - - 14 TRBJ2-4 TRBV5-5
CACTQEGGEDYTF TGTGCCTGCACTCAGGAGGGGGGTGAAGACTACACCTTC - - 13 TRBJ1-2 TRBV11-2
CAISSTGTGDLFF TGTGCCATCAGCTCCACAGGGACTGGGGATCTGTTTTTT - - 13 TRBJ2-2 TRBV11-3
CASSLGVAAGRLFF TGTGCCAGCAGTTTGGGGGTAGCCGCCGGGAGGCTGTTTTTT - - 14 TRBJ2-2 TRBV12-3/TRBV12-4
CACSSGRGSYGYTF TGTGCCTGCAGTTCCGGCAGGGGGTCCTATGGTTACACCTTC - TRBD1 14 TRBJ1-2 TRBV7-8
CTSSLLGNGELFF TGTACCAGTAGTTTGTTGGGGAACGGGGAGCTGTTTTTT few - 13 TRBJ2-2 TRBV12-3/TRBV12-4
CNTGLVETEAFF TGCAACACAGGGTTGGTGGAAACTGAAGCTTTCTTT once - 12 TRBJ1-1 TRBV29-1
CASRYTGGRYEQFF TGTGCCAGCAGATATACAGGGGGGAGGTATGAGCAGTTCTTC - TRBD1 14 TRBJ2-1 TRBV11-2
CASSPGIEAFF TGTGCCAGCAGCCCTGGGATCGAAGCTTTCTTT few - 11 TRBJ1-1 TRBV11-2
CATSREGQITF TGTGCCACCAGCAGGGAAGGACAGATCACCTTC few - 11 TRBJ1-2 TRBV15
CASSLGFGAGAGCTDTQYF - - - 19 TRBJ2-3 TRBV11-1
CAEGGSLSYNEQFF TGTGCCGAGGGGGGCTCTCTATCCTACAATGAGCAGTTCTTC - - 14 TRBJ2-1 TRBV2
CARSRTGRRESGNDQFF TGTGCCAGAAGCCGAACAGGGAGGCGGGAGAGTGGAAATGACCAGTTCTTC - - 17 TRBJ2-1 TRBV9
CASSTRPTSQETQYF TGTGCCAGCAGTACACGACCGACAAGTCAAGAGACTCAGTACTTC - - 15 TRBJ2-5 TRBV6-5
CANSFLTTAAETQYF TGTGCCAACAGCTTTCTGACGACGGCCGCTGAGACCCAGTACTTC - - 15 TRBJ2-5 TRBV11-2
CARTRGGRAEAFF TGTGCCCGGACCCGGGGGGGTAGGGCTGAAGCTTTCTTT - - 13 TRBJ1-1 TRBV30
CACSPVPGQGTGTEAFF TGTGCCTGCAGCCCGGTCCCGGGACAGGGGACGGGCACTGAAGCTTTCTTT - TRBD1 17 TRBJ1-1 TRBV12-3/TRBV12-4
CASIFHLAGSSYEQYF TGTGCCAGTATTTTCCACCTAGCGGGGTCCTCCTACGAGCAGTACTTC - TRBD2 16 TRBJ2-7 TRBV6-2/TRBV6-3
CATSAQGEAGNTICF TGTGCCACCAGTGCCCAGGGTGAGGCCGGAAACACCATATGTTTT - - 15 TRBJ1-3 TRBV24-1
CGSSYQYTDTLYF TGTGGCAGCAGTTATCAGTACACAGATACACTGTATTTT - - 13 TRBJ2-3 TRBV12-3/TRBV12-4
CASIYSIARGTILF TGTGCTAGCATTTACTCGATCGCGCGGGGCACTATTCTTTTT few - 14 TRBJ2-3 TRBV6-2/TRBV6-3
CASRRNTIYF TGTGCCAGCAGGAGAAACACCATATATTTT few - 10 TRBJ1-3 TRBV2
CASDARTGKNQPLHF TGTGCCAGCGATGCGAGGACAGGGAAGAATCAGCCCCTGCATTTT once TRBD1 15 TRBJ1-5 TRBV28
CTSSLRLIGRAIDTQYF TGTACCAGCAGCTTACGCCTCATCGGGAGGGCCATAGATACGCAGTATTTT once TRBD2 17 TRBJ2-3 TRBV7-8
CASRGWDTNTGELFF TGTGCCAGCCGGGGGTGGGACACGAACACCGGGGAGCTGTTTTTT large - 15 TRBJ2-2 TRBV12-3/TRBV12-4
CASSSTSASSYNEPFF TGTGCCAGCAGCTCGACTAGTGCAAGCTCCTACAATGAGCCGTTCTTC - - 16 TRBJ2-1 TRBV5-4
CVSSADGHDQPQHF TGTGTCAGCAGTGCTGACGGGCACGATCAGCCCCAGCATTTT - - 14 TRBJ1-5 TRBV12-3/TRBV12-4
CASSELEQEKKIQYF TGTGCCAGCAGTGAACTCGAACAGGAAAAAAAGATTCAGTACTTC - - 15 TRBJ2-4 TRBV25-1